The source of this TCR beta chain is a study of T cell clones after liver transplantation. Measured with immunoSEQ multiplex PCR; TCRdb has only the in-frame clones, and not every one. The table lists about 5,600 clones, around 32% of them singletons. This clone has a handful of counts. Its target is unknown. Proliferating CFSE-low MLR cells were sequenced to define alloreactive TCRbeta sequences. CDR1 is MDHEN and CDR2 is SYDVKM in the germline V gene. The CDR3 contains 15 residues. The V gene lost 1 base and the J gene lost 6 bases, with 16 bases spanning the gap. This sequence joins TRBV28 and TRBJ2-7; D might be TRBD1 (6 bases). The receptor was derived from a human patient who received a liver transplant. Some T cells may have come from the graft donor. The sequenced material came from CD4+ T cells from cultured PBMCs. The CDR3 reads CASSLFWGHPREQYF. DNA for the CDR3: TGTGCCAGCAGTTTATTTTGGGGACATCCTCGCGAGCAGTACTTC.